This TCR beta chain was sequenced during a study of CD8 T cells in ankylosing spondylitis. The study, taken as a whole, reports: Apparently characteristic of ankylosing spondylitis blood was a TCR beta motif (eight highly homologous variants).

CDR3 size: 14 residues. Losses at the gene ends were 6 bases for V and 5 bases for J; bases not matched to a gene: 9. This clonotype showed up many times. The antigen remains unidentified. TCRdb called the 5' RACE reads again in MiXCR, with one record for every CDR3 protein. The repertoire holds around 140,000 distinct CDR3 sequences, with roughly 15% as singletons. The TCR comes from a male donor with ankylosing spondylitis. V gene TRBV12-3 or TRBV12-4 combines with J gene TRBJ1-1, with 7 bases matching TRBD1. Sample: blood, either unsorted or a sorted T cell fraction (not recorded which). The CDR3 bases are TGTGCCAGCAGACAAAAACAGGGGTGGACTGAAGCTTTCTTT. As protein: CASRQKQGWTEAFF.